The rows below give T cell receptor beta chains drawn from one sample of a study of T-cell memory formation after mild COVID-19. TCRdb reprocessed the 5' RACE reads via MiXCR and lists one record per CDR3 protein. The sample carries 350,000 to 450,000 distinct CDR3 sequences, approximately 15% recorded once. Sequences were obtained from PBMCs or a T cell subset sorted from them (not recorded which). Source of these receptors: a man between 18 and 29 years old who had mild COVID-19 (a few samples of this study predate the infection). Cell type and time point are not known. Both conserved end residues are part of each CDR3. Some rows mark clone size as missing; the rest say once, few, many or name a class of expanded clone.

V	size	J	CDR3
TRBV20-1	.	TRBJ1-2	CSAPELGPLGSGYTF
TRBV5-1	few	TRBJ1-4	CASSLEGANEKLFF
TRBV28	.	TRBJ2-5	CASSPSSRTQYF
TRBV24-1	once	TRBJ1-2	CATSDWDRDGYTF
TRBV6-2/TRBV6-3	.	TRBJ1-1	CASSFNPHRTEAFF
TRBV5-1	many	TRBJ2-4	CASSGWASDRKKNIQYF
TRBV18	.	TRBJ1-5	CASSATGGDSNQPQHF
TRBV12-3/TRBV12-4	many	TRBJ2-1	CASRSTRSNEQFF
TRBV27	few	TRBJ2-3	CASSTYGAAGLGTDTQYF
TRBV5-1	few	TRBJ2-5	CASSLGSVEETQYF
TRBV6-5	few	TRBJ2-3	CASRGTSGAFSQYF
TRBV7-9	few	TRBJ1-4	CASSLWTGELEKLFF
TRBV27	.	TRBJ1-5	CASSYGLWGPKHF
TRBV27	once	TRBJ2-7	CASSQDRDVYEQYF
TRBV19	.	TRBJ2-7	CASSAPGQGFEQYF
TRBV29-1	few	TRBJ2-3	CSVEVMRGRAQYF
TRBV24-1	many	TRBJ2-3	CATTEGSGGSDTQYF
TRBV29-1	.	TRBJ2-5	CSVAGSEVTEETQYF
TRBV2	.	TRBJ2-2	CASSEALGTTVDTGELFF
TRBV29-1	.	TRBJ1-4	CSVGGVANEKLFF
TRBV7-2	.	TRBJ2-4	CASSLVLGGGNIQYF
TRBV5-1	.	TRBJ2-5	CASSSLLIPVQETQYF
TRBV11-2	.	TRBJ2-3	CASSSLEVPDTQYF
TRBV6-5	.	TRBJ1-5	CASSYNVDQPQHF
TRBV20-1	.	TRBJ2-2	CSARDHRRGSGELFF
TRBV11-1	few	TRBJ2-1	CASSLTVRDNEQFF
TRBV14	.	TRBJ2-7	CASSLRTDSYEQYF
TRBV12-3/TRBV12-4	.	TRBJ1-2	CASRDRDRGYGYTF
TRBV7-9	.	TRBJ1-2	CASSLDRAGYTF
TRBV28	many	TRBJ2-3	CASSLEAGRTDTQYF
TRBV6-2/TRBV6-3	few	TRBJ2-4	CASSSGSRSADIQYF
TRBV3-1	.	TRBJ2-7	CASSQWDRDYEQYF
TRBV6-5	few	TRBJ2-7	CASSRRGRNSYEQYF
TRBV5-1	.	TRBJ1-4	CASSLEFREKLFF
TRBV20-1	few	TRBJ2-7	CSAREERRQPYEQYF
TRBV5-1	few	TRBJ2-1	CASSSTLAGGYNEQFF
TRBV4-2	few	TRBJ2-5	CASSQGTGGQETQYF
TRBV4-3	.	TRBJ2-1	CARESLLAGEYNEQFF
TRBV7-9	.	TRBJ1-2	CASSTDHSGGYTF
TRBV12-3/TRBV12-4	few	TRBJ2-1	CASSFSVGQGANEQFF
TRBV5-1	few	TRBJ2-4	CASSLGVPGRNIQYF
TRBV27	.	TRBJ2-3	CASSFTSGGADTQYF
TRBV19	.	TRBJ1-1	CASSISRRNTEAFF
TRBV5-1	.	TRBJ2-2	CASSLWDSAGELFF
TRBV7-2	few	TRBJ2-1	CASSLPGGHNEQFF
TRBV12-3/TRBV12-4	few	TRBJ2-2	CASSRSGVYTGELFF
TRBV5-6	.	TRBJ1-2	CASSPLGQVSNGYTF
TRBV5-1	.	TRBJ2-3	CASSLAPLTGSTDTQYF